The entry below describes one TCR beta chain. Here immunoSEQ multiplex PCR was the method, and the copy in TCRdb shows in-frame clones only, minus some. This sample has approximately 56,000 clones, with 81% found just once. Germline CDR1 is LNHDA and CDR2 is SQIVND (reference sequence). The CDR3 contains 14 residues. V was cut by 7 bases and J by 7 bases, with 14 bases left in between. This entry comes from a study of blood T cell repertoires in COVID-19. Overall study context: Sample material is recorded as cDNA or gDNA derived from T cells, B-cell-depleted T cells, or PBMCs.

The source is a woman of 80 years or more with COVID-19, enrolled during active disease. Source material: peripheral blood. V gene TRBV19 combines with J gene TRBJ1-6, with D uncertain. The CDR3 sequence: CASTVRLQNSPLHF. CDR3 DNA: TGTGCCAGTACAGTCCGCCTGCAGAATTCACCCCTCCACTTT.